This T cell receptor (beta chain) was sequenced for a study of OX40 agonist ivuxolimab in advanced cancers. In the study overall: In this cohort, patients received ivuxolimab, an agonistic anti-OX40 (CD134) antibody. Study-wide results and caveats: In the 0.1-3.0 mg/kg groups, partial responders showed among the lowest expansion. Mean expanded clone counts were higher in CD8+ than CD4+ T cells.

About this clone itself: Its antigen is undetermined.

V lost 1 base, J lost 9 bases, and 10 bases lay in between. CDR3 length equals 12 residues. The germline gives CDR1 SGHAT, CDR2 FQNNGV. Some clones are missing from TCRdb's copy, which holds only in-frame ones; the method was immunoSEQ multiplex PCR. The top ten hold roughly half of the sample, which has roughly 53,000 clones, approximately 90% seen once. The starting material was CD4+ or CD8+ T cells sorted from blood, obtained in a trial of the OX40 agonist ivuxolimab. This sequence originates from an adult with an advanced solid tumor such as melanoma, head and neck, liver or kidney cancer. The J gene is TRBJ2-7, the V gene TRBV11-2, with D unresolved. DNA of the CDR3: TGTGCCAGCAGCTTAGCCCTTGGTGTGCAGTACTTC. Residues: CASSLALGVQYF.